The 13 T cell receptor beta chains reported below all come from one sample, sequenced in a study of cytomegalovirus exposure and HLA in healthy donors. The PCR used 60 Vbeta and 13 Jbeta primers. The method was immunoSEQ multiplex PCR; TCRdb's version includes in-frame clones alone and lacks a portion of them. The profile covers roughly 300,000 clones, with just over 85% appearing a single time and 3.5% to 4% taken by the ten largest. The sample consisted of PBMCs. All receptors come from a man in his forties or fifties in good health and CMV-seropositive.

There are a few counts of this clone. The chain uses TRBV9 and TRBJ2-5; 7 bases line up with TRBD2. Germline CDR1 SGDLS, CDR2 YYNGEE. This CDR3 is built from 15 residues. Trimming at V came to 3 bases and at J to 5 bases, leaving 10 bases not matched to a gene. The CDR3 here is CASSALSGGRETQYF. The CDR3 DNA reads TGTGCCAGCAGCGCACTTTCGGGAGGAAGGGAGACCCAGTACTTC.

CDR3 coding DNA: TGTGCCAGCAGCCCCCCGCAGGGCGCGAACACCGGGGAGCTGTTTTTT. It translates to CASSPPQGANTGELFF. V is TRBV5-4 and J is TRBJ2-2; tentative D call: TRBD1 (5 bases). Germline CDR1 reads SGHNT; CDR2 reads YYREEE (reference sequence). The CDR3 has 16 residues. The V end lost 4 bases, the J end lost 0 bases, and 13 bases lay between the germline ends.

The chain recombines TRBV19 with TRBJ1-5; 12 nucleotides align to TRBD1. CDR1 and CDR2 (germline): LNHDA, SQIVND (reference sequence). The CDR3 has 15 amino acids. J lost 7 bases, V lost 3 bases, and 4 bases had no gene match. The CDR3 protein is CASSMGQGARQPQHF. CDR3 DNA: TGTGCCAGTAGTATGGGACAGGGGGCGAGGCAGCCCCAGCATTTT.

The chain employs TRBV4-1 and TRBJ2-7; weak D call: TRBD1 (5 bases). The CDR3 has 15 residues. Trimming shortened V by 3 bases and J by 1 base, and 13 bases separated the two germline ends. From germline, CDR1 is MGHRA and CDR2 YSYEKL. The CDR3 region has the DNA TGCGCCAGCAGCCAGACCTGGACAAGTTCCTACGAGCAGTACTTC. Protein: CASSQTWTSSYEQYF.

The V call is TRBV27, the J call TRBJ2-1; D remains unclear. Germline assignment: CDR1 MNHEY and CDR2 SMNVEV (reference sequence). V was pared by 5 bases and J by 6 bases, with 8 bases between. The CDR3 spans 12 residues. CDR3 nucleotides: TGTGCCAGCAGTCTCGACTTCAATGAGCAGTTCTTC. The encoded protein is CASSLDFNEQFF.

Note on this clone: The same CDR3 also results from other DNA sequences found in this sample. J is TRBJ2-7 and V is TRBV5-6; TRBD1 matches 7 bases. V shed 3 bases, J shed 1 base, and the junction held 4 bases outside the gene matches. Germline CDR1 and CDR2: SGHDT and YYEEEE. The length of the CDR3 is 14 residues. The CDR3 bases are TGTGCCAGCAGCTCCGGGGACAGTTCCTACGAGCAGTACTTC. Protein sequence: CASSSGDSSYEQYF.

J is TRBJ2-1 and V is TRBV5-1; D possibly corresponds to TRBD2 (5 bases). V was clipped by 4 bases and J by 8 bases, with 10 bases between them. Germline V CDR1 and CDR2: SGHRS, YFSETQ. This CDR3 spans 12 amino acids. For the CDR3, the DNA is TGCGCCAGCAGCCCGGCGCGGGATGAGCAGTTCTTC. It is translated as CASSPARDEQFF.

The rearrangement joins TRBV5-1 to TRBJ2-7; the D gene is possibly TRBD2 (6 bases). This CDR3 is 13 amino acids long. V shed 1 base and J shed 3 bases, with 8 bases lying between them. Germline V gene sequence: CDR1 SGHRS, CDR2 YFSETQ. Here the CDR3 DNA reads TGCGCCAGCAGCTTGACGACTAGCTACGAGCAGTACTTC. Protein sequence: CASSLTTSYEQYF.

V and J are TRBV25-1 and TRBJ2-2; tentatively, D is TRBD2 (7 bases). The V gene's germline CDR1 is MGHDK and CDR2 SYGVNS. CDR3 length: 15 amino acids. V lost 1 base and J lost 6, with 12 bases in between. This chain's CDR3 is CASSELGGGPGELFF. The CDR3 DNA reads TGTGCCAGCAGTGAATTAGGGGGGGGTCCCGGGGAGCTGTTTTTT.

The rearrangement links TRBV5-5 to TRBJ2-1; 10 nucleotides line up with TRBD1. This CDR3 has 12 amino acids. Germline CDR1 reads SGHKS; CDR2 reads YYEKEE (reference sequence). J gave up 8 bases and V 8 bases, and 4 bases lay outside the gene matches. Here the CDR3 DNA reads TGTGCCAGTTCGACAGGGGGCCATGAGCAGTTCTTC. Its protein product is CASSTGGHEQFF.

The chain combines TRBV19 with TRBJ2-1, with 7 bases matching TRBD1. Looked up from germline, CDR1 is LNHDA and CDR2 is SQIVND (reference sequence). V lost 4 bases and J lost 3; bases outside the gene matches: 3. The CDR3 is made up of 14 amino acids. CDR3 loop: CASSRDSYYNEQFF. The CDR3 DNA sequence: TGTGCCAGTAGTAGGGACAGCTACTACAATGAGCAGTTCTTC.

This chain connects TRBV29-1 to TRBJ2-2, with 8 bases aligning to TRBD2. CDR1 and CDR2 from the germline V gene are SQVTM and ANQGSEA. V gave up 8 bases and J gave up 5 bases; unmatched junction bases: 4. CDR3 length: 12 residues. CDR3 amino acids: CSCREGTGELFF. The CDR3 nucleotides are TGCAGCTGCCGGGAGGGGACCGGGGAGCTGTTTTTT.

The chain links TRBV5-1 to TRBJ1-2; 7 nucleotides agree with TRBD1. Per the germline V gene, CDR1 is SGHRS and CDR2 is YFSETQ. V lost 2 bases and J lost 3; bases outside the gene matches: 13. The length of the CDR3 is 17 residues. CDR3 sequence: CASSFRPGQVGDYGYTF. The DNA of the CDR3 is TGCGCCAGCAGCTTTCGCCCCGGACAGGTGGGTGACTATGGCTACACCTTC. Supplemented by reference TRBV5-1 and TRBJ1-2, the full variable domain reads KAGVTQTPRYLIKTRGQQVTLSCSPISGHRSVSWYQQTPGQGLQFLFEYFSETQRNKGNFPGRFSGRQFSNSRSEMNVSTLELGDSALYLCASSFRPGQVGDYGYTFGSGTRLTVV.